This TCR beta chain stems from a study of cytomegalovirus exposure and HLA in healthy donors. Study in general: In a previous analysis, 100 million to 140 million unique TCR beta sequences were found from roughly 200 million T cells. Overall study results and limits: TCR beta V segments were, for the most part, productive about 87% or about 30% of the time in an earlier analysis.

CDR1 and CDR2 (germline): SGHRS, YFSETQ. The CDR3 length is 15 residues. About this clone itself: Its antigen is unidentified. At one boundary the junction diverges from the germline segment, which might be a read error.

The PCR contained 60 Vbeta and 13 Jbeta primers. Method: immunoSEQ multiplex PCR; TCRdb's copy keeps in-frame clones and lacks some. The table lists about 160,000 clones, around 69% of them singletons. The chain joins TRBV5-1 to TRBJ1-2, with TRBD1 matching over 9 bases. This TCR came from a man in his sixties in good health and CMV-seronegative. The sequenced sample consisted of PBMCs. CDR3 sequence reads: CASSLGQGRNYSYTF. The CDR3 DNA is TGCGCCAGCAGCCTGGGACAGGGTAGAAACTATAGCTACACCTTC. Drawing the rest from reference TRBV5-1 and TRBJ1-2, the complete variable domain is KAGVTQTPRYLIKTRGQQVTLSCSPISGHRSVSWYQQTPGQGLQFLFEYFSETQRNKGNFPGRFSGRQFSNSRSEMNVSTLELGDSALYLCASSLGQGRNYSYTFGSGTRLTVV.